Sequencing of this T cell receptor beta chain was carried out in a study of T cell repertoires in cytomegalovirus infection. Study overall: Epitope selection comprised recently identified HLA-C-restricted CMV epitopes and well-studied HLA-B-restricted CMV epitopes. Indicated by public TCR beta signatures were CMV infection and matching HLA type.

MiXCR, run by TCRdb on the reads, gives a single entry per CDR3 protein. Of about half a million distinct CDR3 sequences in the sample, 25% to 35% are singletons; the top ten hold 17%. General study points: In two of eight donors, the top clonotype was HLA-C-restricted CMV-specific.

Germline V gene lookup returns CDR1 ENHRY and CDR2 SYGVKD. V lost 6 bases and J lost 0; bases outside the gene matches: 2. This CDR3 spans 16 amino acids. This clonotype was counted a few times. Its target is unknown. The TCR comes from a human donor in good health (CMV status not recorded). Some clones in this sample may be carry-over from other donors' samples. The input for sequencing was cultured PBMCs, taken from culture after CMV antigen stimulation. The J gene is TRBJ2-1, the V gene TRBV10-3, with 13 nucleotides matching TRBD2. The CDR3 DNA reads TGTGCCATCAGAGGGACTAGCGGGAACTCCTACAATGAGCAGTTCTTC. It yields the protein CAIRGTSGNSYNEQFF.